The sequence of this T cell receptor beta chain was determined in a study of T cells in Graves' hyperthyroidism and ophthalmopathy. Overall study context: It was at initial diagnosis, before any treatment, that peripheral blood was collected. The study, taken as a whole, reports: In validation, the model predicted ophthalmopathy. These predictions came a median about 6.2 months before onset.

Clinical symptoms, serum thyroxine and TRAb, thyroid ultrasound and orbital computed tomography were used for the diagnoses. Template material for amplifying TCR beta CDR3 regions consisted of RNA transcripts. The TCR CDR3 first-round RT-PCR relied on the HTBI primer set. TCRdb re-called the multiplex PCR reads through MiXCR, storing one row per CDR3 protein. The repertoire consists of a few hundred thousand distinct CDR3 sequences, with less than 25% occurring once and the leading ten covering roughly 49%. On this clonotype itself: As yet, its antigen is unknown.

The sequence came from a woman in her 70s with Graves' ophthalmopathy. Sequenced material: blood.

The CDR3 sequence is CASSELRTGGAPYEQYF. CDR3 nucleotide sequence: TGTGCCAGCAGTGAACTCAGGACAGGGGGTGCCCCCTACGAGCAGTACTTC. This chain links TRBV6-1 with TRBJ2-7, with 10 nucleotides matching TRBD1. The length of the CDR3 is 17 residues. The germline V gene has CDR1 MNHNS and CDR2 SASEGT. V was clipped by 2 bases and J by 2 bases; unmatched bases: 9.